This T cell receptor beta chain was sequenced in a study of cytotoxic CD8 clonotypes in ibrutinib-treated CLL. At the level of the study: Among patients, around 25 responded partially and 2 completely; roughly 14 then stayed remitted and around twelve progressed after median around 66 months.

Overall study findings and caveats: Ibrutinib response saw clonality rise, and progression saw it return toward baseline. The public clonotypes identified were infrequent and showed contraction or stability on treatment.

Target depth was 1 in 200,000 to 1 in 1 million T cells, about 10x per clonotype. The data were produced by immunoSEQ multiplex PCR, yet TCRdb's version contains in-frame clones alone and is incomplete. The table has roughly 180,000 clones, approximately 84% seen once. From germline, CDR1 is MNHNY and CDR2 SVGAGI (reference sequence). CDR3 length: 12 residues. With 6 bases removed from V and 4 bases from J, the gap between germline ends came to 10 bases. To note about this clone: The antigen is unknown.

The source was PBMCs, collected after 24 months of ibrutinib treatment. The clonotype was recovered from a human donor with chronic lymphocytic leukemia. The rearrangement joins TRBV6-6 to TRBJ2-7; D gene ambiguous. Here the CDR3 reads CASSQHKYEQYF. The CDR3 DNA follows: TGTGCCAGCAGCCAACACAAATACGAGCAGTACTTC.